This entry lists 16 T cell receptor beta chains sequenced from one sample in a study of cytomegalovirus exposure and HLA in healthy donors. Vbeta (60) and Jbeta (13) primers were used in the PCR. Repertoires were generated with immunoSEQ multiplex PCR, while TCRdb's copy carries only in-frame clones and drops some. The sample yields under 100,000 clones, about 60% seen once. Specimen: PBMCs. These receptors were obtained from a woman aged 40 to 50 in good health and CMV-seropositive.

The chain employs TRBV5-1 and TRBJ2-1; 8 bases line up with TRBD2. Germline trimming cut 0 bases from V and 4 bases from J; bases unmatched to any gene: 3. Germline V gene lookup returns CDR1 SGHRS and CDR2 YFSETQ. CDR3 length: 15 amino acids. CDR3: CASSLDIAGYNEQFF. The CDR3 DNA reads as TGCGCCAGCAGCTTGGATATAGCGGGGTACAATGAGCAGTTCTTC.

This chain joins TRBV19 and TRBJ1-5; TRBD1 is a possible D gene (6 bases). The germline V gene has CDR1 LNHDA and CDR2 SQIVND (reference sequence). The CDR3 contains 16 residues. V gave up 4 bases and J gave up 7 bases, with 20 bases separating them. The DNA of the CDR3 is TGTGCCAGTAGTAGTGCGGCAGGGGCCTTGAGGCAGCCCCAGCATTTT. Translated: CASSSAAGALRQPQHF.

The CDR3 loop is CASSQTTPGGDNEKLFF. CDR3 bases: TGCGCCAGCAGCCAAACGACTCCGGGGGGAGATAATGAAAAACTGTTTTTT. This rearrangement joins TRBV4-1 to TRBJ1-4, with D maybe TRBD1 (5 bases). Germline lookup yields CDR1 MGHRA and CDR2 YSYEKL. There are 17 residues in the CDR3. The V end was cut by 2 bases, the J end by 4 bases, with 17 bases between.

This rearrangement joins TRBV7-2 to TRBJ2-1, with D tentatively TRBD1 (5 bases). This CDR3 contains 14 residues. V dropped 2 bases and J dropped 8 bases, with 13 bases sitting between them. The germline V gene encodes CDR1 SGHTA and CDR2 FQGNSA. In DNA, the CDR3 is TGTGCCAGCAGCTTACGGTCAGGGCAGGATGAGCAGTTCTTC. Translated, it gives CASSLRSGQDEQFF.

Here the CDR3 reads CASTGQRAGELFF. DNA of the CDR3: TGTGCCAGCACGGGACAGAGGGCCGGGGAGCTGTTTTTT. This chain joins TRBV28 and TRBJ2-2, with 7 bases identical to TRBD1. Germline CDR1 reads MDHEN; CDR2 reads SYDVKM. The junction had 5 bases not matched to a gene; V was cut back by 7 bases and J by 6 bases. This CDR3 comprises 13 residues.

For the CDR3, the DNA is TGTGCCAGCAGCCCGAGGGGGGCGGGAGTTTCCAATGAGCAGTTCTTC. Translation: CASSPRGAGVSNEQFF. J is TRBJ2-1 and V is TRBV9, with a weak D call TRBD2 (7 bases). Germline CDR1 and CDR2: SGDLS and YYNGEE. This CDR3 has 16 residues. V shed 4 bases and J shed 6 bases, with 20 bases lying between them.

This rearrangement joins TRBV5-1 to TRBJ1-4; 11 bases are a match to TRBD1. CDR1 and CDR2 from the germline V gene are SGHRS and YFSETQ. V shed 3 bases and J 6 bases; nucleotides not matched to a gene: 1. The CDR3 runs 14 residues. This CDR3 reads CASSSDRGHEKLFF. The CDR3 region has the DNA TGCGCCAGCAGCTCGGACAGGGGGCATGAAAAACTGTTTTTT.

This CDR3 is CSVEQFSGANVLTF. CDR3 nucleotide sequence: TGCAGCGTTGAACAGTTCTCTGGGGCCAACGTCCTGACTTTC. The chain has TRBV29-1 and TRBJ2-6, with D uncertain. Germline CDR1 reads SQVTM; CDR2 reads ANQGSEA. The CDR3 extends over 14 amino acids. Trimming pared 2 bases from V and 0 bases from J, leaving 5 bases between. The whole variable domain, filled in from reference TRBV29-1 and TRBJ2-6, reads SAVISQKPSRDICQRGTSLTIQCQVDSQVTMMFWYRQQPGQSLTLIATANQGSEATYESGFVIDKFPISRPNLTFSTLTVSNMSPEDSSIYLCSVEQFSGANVLTFGAGSRLTVL.

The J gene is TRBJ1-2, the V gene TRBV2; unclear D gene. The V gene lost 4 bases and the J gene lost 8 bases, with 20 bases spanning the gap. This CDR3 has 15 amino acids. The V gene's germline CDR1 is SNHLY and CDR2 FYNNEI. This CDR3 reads CASSVGRTENRGYTF. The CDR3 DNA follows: TGTGCCAGCAGTGTAGGTCGTACAGAGAATCGCGGCTACACCTTC.

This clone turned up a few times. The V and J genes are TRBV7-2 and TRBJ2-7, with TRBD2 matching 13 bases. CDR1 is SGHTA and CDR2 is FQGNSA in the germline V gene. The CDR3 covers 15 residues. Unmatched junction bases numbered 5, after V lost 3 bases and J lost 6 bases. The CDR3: CASSFGLAGVVEQYF. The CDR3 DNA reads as TGTGCCAGCAGCTTCGGACTAGCGGGAGTTGTCGAGCAGTACTTC. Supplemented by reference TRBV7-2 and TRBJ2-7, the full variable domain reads GAGVSQSPSNKVTEKGKDVELRCDPISGHTALYWYRQSLGQGLEFLIYFQGNSAPDKSGLPSDRFSAERTGGSVSTLTIQRTQQEDSAVYLCASSFGLAGVVEQYFGPGTRLTVT.

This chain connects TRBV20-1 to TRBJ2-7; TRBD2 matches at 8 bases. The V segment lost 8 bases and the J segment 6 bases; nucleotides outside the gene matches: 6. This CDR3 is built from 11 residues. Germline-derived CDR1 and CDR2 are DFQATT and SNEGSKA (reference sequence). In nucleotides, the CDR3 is TGCAGTAGCGGGAGATCGGGCGAGCAGTACTTC. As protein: CSSGRSGEQYF.

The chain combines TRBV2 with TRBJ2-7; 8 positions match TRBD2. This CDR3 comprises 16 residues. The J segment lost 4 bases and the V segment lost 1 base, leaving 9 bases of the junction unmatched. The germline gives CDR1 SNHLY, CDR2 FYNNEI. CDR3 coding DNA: TGTGCCAGCAGTGAAGTCAGCGGGAGTGGCCTGTACGAGCAGTACTTC. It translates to CASSEVSGSGLYEQYF.

CDR3 region: CASSPPGGGDTQYF. CDR3 coding DNA: TGTGCCAGCTCACCACCGGGAGGAGGGGATACGCAGTATTTT. V gene TRBV18 combines with J gene TRBJ2-3; weak D call: TRBD2 (6 bases). The CDR3 loop spans 14 amino acids. Germline CDR1 KGHSH, CDR2 LQKENI. The V gene lost 0 bases and the J gene lost 6 bases, with 10 bases spanning the gap. The full variable domain, in which reference TRBV18 and TRBJ2-3 provide the parts outside the CDR3, is NAGVMQNPRHLVRRRGQEARLRCSPMKGHSHVYWYRQLPEEGLKFMVYLQKENIIDESGMPKERFSAEFPKEGPSILRIQQVVRGDSAAYFCASSPPGGGDTQYFGPGTRLTVL.

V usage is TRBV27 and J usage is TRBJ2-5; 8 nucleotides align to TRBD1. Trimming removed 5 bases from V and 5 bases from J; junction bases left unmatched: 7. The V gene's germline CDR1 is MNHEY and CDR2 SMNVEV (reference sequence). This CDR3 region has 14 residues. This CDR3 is CASSPGTGAETQYF. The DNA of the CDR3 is TGTGCCAGCAGTCCCGGGACAGGAGCCGAGACCCAGTACTTC.

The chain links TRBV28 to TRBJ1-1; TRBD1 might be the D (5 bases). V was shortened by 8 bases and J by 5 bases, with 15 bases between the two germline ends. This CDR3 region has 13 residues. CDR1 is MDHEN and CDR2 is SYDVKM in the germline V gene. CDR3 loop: CASHGTYRTEAFF. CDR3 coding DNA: TGTGCCAGCCACGGGACTTACCGGACTGAAGCTTTCTTT.

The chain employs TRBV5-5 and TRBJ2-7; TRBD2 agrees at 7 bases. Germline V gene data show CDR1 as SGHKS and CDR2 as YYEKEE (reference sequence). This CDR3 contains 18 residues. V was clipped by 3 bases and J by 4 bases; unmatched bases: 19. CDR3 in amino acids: CASSSGLAGVLGVYEQYF. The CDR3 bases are TGTGCCAGCAGCTCCGGACTGGCGGGAGTTTTGGGGGTATACGAGCAGTACTTC.